This TCR beta chain stems from a study of Ad26.COV2.S vaccination and SARS-CoV-2 variants (dated by TCRdb to the early 2020s). Background on the whole study: Vaccine-arm donors were drawn from COV1001, a multicentre, randomized, double-blind, placebo-controlled phase I-IIa trial of Ad26.COV2.S in healthy adults. Ad26.COV2.S was given intramuscularly at 5x10^10 or 1x10^11 viral particles, as a single shot or as two shots 56 days apart. TCRbeta repertoire sequencing was used to assess the specificity and breadth of SARS-CoV-2-reactive T cell receptors after Ad26.COV2.S vaccination. A total of 32 samples were included in the TCR-sequenced set, comprising some 20 Ad26.COV2.S vaccine recipients, 5 placebo recipients and 8 SARS-CoV-2 convalescent individuals. Trial participants were randomized into five groups of five: low-dose or high-dose Ad26.COV2.S given once or twice, or placebo on both occasions. Investigators did not know the trial group allocation while performing experiments and assessing outcomes.

This sample's treatment or condition label indicates: approximately 18 received Ad26.COV2.S at low or high dose, single or two shots; about 5 received placebo; per-sample allocation not given. For vaccine and placebo recipients, repertoires were sequenced using samples collected on day 63 after the first injection. Between 29 July and 7 August 2020, Cohort 1b enrolled about two dozen adults aged 18-55 years at one site in Boston, USA. Ad26.COV2.S was a replication-incompetent adenovirus type 26 vector that expressed a prefusion-stabilized SARS-CoV-2 spike protein derived from the original Wuhan strain. What the research found in general, with its limitations: Ad26.COV2.S recipients had higher spike-specific TCR breadth than placebo recipients (P = 0.0014). Non-spike TCR breadth was comparable between vaccine and placebo recipients, consistent with the vaccine containing only spike. Substantial breadth of spike-specific CD8+ and CD4+ T cell responses was reported after vaccination. The authors noted that total T cell responses may have been underestimated by the TCR breadth and depth analyses. The study lacked the statistical power to compare responses across vaccine doses or regimens.

From the cysteine up to the phenylalanine, the CDR3 has a length of 15 residues. The kept DNA is CDR3 alone, 45 bases in frame from the first base. The V end gives up 6 bases and the J end 6 bases, leaving 8 bases in the junction not matched to a gene. From a lookup of the germline V gene, CDR1 and CDR2 are SGHAT and FQNNGV. Worth noting for this clone: The antigen it binds to is not known. No per-base quality is available; no much larger clone lies one base away.

TCRbeta CDR3 regions were sequenced with the immunoSEQ Assay. After extraction, genomic DNA underwent amplification by bias-controlled multiplex PCR, followed by high-throughput sequencing. As for how the authors treated the data: Collapsing and filtering of sequences were performed to quantify the absolute abundance of each unique TCRbeta CDR3 region. T cell fraction was estimated by normalizing TCRbeta template counts to usable DNA, with usable DNA measured through amplification of reference genes found in all nucleated cells. Repertoire TCRs were annotated as SARS-CoV-2-specific when V gene, CDR3 amino acid sequence and J gene were exactly matched to a known reactive TCR set. The reference SARS-CoV-2 TCR set was derived from MIRA and filtered for enrichment in COVID-19-positive ImmuneCODE repertoires, a step that removed public or cross-reactive TCRs. Using the MIRA antigens, annotated TCRs were further analysed by specific ORF or by position within an ORF. Depth was the summed frequency of annotated unique rearrangements, while breadth was defined as annotated unique rearrangements over total unique productive rearrangements. Two-sided Wilcoxon rank-sum tests were applied when comparing TCR breadth between groups. TCRdb carries this immuneACCESS record with in-frame sequences only. Its versions omit some clonotypes, under half of them owing to an unresolved V gene in the studies checked, with the rest unexplained. V, J and clone size were drawn from that table, and D and trimming were deduced from the DNA. Counted in this sample were hundreds of thousands of clones; around 92% of them appeared once. The ten largest account for roughly 1.5% of the sample.

The sequence was collected from a person between 18 and 65 years old who received the Ad26.COV2.S COVID-19 vaccine or a placebo. This sample comprised peripheral blood, obtained in a trial of Ad26.COV2.S vaccine versus placebo. The V gene is TRBV11-2 and the J gene is TRBJ1-4; 9 bases in the middle match TRBD1. CDR3 reads: CASRFNRGRDEKLFF. The nucleotide sequence is TGTGCCAGCAGATTTAACAGGGGGCGCGATGAAAAACTGTTTTTT.